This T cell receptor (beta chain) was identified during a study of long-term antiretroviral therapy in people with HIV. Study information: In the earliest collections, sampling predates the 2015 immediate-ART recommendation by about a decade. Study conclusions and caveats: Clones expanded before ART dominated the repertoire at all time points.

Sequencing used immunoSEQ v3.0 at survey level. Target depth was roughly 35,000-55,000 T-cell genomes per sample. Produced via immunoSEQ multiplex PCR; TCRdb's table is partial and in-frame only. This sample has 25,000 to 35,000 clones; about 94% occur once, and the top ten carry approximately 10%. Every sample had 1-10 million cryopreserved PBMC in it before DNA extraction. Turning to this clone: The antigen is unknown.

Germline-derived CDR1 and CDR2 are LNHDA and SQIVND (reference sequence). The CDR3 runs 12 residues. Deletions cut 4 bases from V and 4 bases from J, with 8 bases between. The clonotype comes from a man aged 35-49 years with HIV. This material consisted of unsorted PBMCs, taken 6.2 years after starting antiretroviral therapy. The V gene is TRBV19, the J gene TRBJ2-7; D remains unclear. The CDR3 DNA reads TGTGCCAGTAGTAAAGAAGGGTACGAGCAGTACTTC. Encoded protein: CASSKEGYEQYF.